Each of the 32 T cell receptor beta chains below was sequenced from the same sample in a study of shared clonotypes between healthy human individuals. The assay was immunoSEQ multiplex PCR, and TCRdb's table has in-frame clones only and misses some. The table has 2 million to 3 million clones, approximately 93% seen once. What was sequenced was naive CD4+ T cells from PBMCs. Described subset: CD45RA+ positively selected. The origin of the receptors is a young man in good health. Some clones in this sample may be carry-over from other donors' samples.

This clone has more than one count but fewer than ten. The J gene is TRBJ1-1, the V gene TRBV29-1; D remains ambiguous. Between the trimmed V and J ends, which lost 7 bases and 0 bases, there was a span of 9 bases. CDR3 length equals 12 residues. Germline-derived CDR1 and CDR2 are SQVTM and ANQGSEA. The CDR3 bases are TGCAGCGCCGGGGTCCTGAACACTGAAGCTTTCTTT. The encoded protein is CSAGVLNTEAFF.

With regard to this clone: This specimen includes other DNA sequences encoding the same CDR3. This chain uses TRBV19 with TRBJ2-7, with 7 bases aligning to TRBD1. This CDR3 spans 14 amino acids. The germline CDR1 and CDR2 sequences are LNHDA and SQIVND (reference sequence). V trimming: 3 bases; J trimming: 2 bases; junction bases outside the gene matches: 4. The CDR3 nucleotides read TGTGCCAGTAGTATCGGGCAGGGGGCCTACGAGCAGTACTTC. Amino acids: CASSIGQGAYEQYF.

The CDR3 DNA sequence: TGTGCCAGCAGCCTCCGACAGGGGAAAAACATTCAGTACTTC. This codes for CASSLRQGKNIQYF. The V and J genes are TRBV13 and TRBJ2-4; TRBD1 agrees at 8 bases. J was trimmed by 4 bases and V by 5 bases; bases with no gene match: 4. The germline CDR1 and CDR2 sequences are PRHDT and FYEKMQ (reference sequence). CDR3 size: 14 residues.

This clone appeared once. The chain has TRBV2 and TRBJ2-4; weak D call: TRBD1 (6 bases). The CDR3 totals 15 residues. Germline V gene data show CDR1 as SNHLY and CDR2 as FYNNEI. V shed 7 bases and J shed 3 bases, with 16 bases lying between them. CDR3: CASNRDPIVKNIQYF. CDR3 coding DNA: TGTGCCAGCAACAGGGACCCCATTGTCAAAAACATTCAGTACTTC.

The chain couples TRBV11-2 to TRBJ2-7, with 7 bases aligning to TRBD1. CDR3 size: 14 residues. V lost 3 bases to trimming and J lost 3 bases; unmatched junction nucleotides: 5. Germline V gene data show CDR1 as SGHAT and CDR2 as FQNNGV. The CDR3 loop is CASSLGQLDYEQYF. The CDR3 DNA reads as TGTGCCAGCAGCTTGGGACAGTTGGACTACGAGCAGTACTTC.

This chain joins TRBV29-1 and TRBJ2-5; D assignment may be TRBD1 or TRBD2 (5 bases each). Gene TRBJ2-7 matches the end of the DNA better, so the J call may be wrong. CDR3 size: 15 residues. Looked up from germline, CDR1 is SQVTM and CDR2 is ANQGSEA. The CDR3 sequence is CSVNDGALHSYEQYF. The CDR3 nucleotides are TGCAGCGTGAACGACGGGGCGCTGCATTCCTACGAGCAGTACTTC.

The chain uses TRBV5-1 and TRBJ2-5; the match to TRBD2 covers 9 bases. In germline, CDR1 is SGHRS, CDR2 YFSETQ. The ends lost 6 bases at V and 5 bases at J; junction bases unmatched: 11. This CDR3 has 15 amino acids. Written as DNA, the CDR3 is TGCGCCAGCACGCTAATAGCGGGAGCCGAGGAGACCCAGTACTTC. This codes for CASTLIAGAEETQYF.

This chain links TRBV2 with TRBJ1-2; D is ambiguous. The ends were cut back, 4 bases at V and 3 bases at J, with 12 bases in the middle. In germline, CDR1 is SNHLY, CDR2 FYNNEI. The CDR3 length is 14 residues. The CDR3 sequence: CASSGSAVDYGYTF. For the CDR3, the DNA is TGTGCCAGCAGTGGGTCGGCGGTGGACTATGGCTACACCTTC. Filled out from reference TRBV2 and TRBJ1-2, the complete variable domain reads EPEVTQTPSHQVTQMGQEVILRCVPISNHLYFYWYRQILGQKVEFLVSFYNNEISEKSEIFDDQFSVERPDGSNFTLKIRSTKLEDSAMYFCASSGSAVDYGYTFGSGTRLTVV.

The chain recombines TRBV28 with TRBJ2-5, with D perhaps matching TRBD1 (5 bases). V lost 1 base to trimming and J lost 4 bases, with 16 bases between them. Germline V CDR1 and CDR2: MDHEN, SYDVKM. The CDR3 is 16 residues long. The CDR3 reads CASSLLGSTARETQYF. The CDR3 DNA is TGTGCCAGCAGTTTATTAGGTTCGACAGCCAGAGAGACCCAGTACTTC. Together with reference TRBV28 and TRBJ2-5, the CDR3 gives the full variable domain: DVKVTQSSRYLVKRTGEKVFLECVQDMDHENMFWYRQDPGLGLRLIYFSYDVKMKEKGDIPEGYSVSREKKERFSLILESASTNQTSMYLCASSLLGSTARETQYFGPGTRLLVL.

The chain couples TRBV7-2 to TRBJ2-7, with a weak D call TRBD1 (5 bases). Trimming removed 2 bases at V and 2 bases at J, with 10 bases between. The germline CDR1 and CDR2 sequences are SGHTA and FQGNSA. The CDR3 runs to 14 residues. DNA for the CDR3: TGTGCCAGCAGCTTAAACAGGCATACCTACGAGCAGTACTTC. This encodes CASSLNRHTYEQYF.

This clone is a singleton in its sample. In the same sample, other DNA sequences code for this CDR3. This sequence joins TRBV30 and TRBJ2-3; D is tentatively TRBD1 or TRBD2 (5 bases each). CDR3 length equals 13 residues. Germline CDR1 and CDR2: GTSNPN and SVGIG (reference sequence). V gave up 0 bases and J gave up 6 bases, with 10 bases separating them. The CDR3 here is CAWSVRGADTQYF. The CDR3 DNA follows: TGTGCCTGGAGTGTGAGGGGAGCGGATACGCAGTATTTT.

The chain recombines TRBV9 with TRBJ1-2; TRBD1 matches at 7 bases. V shed 2 bases, J shed 3 bases, and the junction held 4 bases outside the gene matches. The CDR3 runs to 14 residues. The germline V gene has CDR1 SGDLS and CDR2 YYNGEE. CDR3 amino acids: CASSVTTGDYGYTF. In DNA form, the CDR3 reads TGTGCCAGCAGCGTTACAACAGGGGACTATGGCTACACCTTC. Complete variable domain (other parts from reference TRBV9 and TRBJ1-2): DSGVTQTPKHLITATGQRVTLRCSPRSGDLSVYWYQQSLDQGLQFLIQYYNGEERAKGNILERFSAQQFPDLHSELNLSSLELGDSALYFCASSVTTGDYGYTFGSGTRLTVV.

The rearrangement links TRBV18 to TRBJ1-5, with D tentatively TRBD1 (6 bases). CDR3 length: 17 amino acids. CDR1 and CDR2 (germline): KGHSH, LQKENI. Trimming pared 1 base from V and 3 bases from J, leaving 16 bases between. Here the CDR3 reads CASSPRNLGGDNQPQHF. CDR3 DNA: TGTGCCAGCTCACCACGGAATTTAGGGGGGGACAATCAGCCCCAGCATTTT. Filled out from reference TRBV18 and TRBJ1-5, the complete variable domain reads NAGVMQNPRHLVRRRGQEARLRCSPMKGHSHVYWYRQLPEEGLKFMVYLQKENIIDESGMPKERFSAEFPKEGPSILRIQQVVRGDSAAYFCASSPRNLGGDNQPQHFGDGTRLSIL.

This clone was seen more than once but under ten times. The genes are TRBV2 and TRBJ1-5, with D maybe TRBD1 (5 bases). Germline loops: CDR1 SNHLY, CDR2 FYNNEI. With 6 bases removed from V and 4 bases from J, the gap between germline ends came to 10 bases. The CDR3 runs to 13 residues. CDR3 in amino acids: CASRGLRNQPQHF. The DNA of the CDR3 is TGTGCCAGCAGGGGGCTACGGAATCAGCCCCAGCATTTT.

Worth noting for this clone: The junction shows a germline mismatch at one end, possibly a read error. The chain recombines TRBV4-1 with TRBJ2-5, with 8 bases identical to TRBD1. CDR3 size: 13 residues. Germline values: CDR1 MGHRA, CDR2 YSYEKL. The CDR3, as DNA: TGCGCCAGCAGCCAAGGTCCAGGGGACAGGTCACACTTC. The encoded protein is CASSQGPGDRSHF.

The CDR3 sequence: CASTAPGGTGDTYEQYF. CDR3 sequence (DNA): TGTGCCAGCACCGCCCCGGGTGGGACAGGTGACACCTACGAGCAGTACTTC. This sequence joins TRBV27 and TRBJ2-7, with 8 positions matching TRBD1. Germline assignment: CDR1 MNHEY and CDR2 SMNVEV (reference sequence). Trimming cost V 7 bases and J 2 bases; bases outside gene matches: 16. The CDR3 length is 17 residues.

Here the CDR3 DNA reads TGTGCCAGCTCACCATTCGGGGGCGAGGCAGATACGCAGTATTTT. Translating it yields CASSPFGGEADTQYF. The chain joins TRBV18 to TRBJ2-3; D is possibly TRBD1 or TRBD2 (6 bases each). The germline V gene encodes CDR1 KGHSH and CDR2 LQKENI. This CDR3 region has 15 residues. V was cut by 2 bases and J by 4 bases, with 13 bases left in between.

The chain is built from TRBV27 and TRBJ1-1; TRBD1 matches at 8 bases. Germline-derived CDR1 and CDR2 are MNHEY and SMNVEV (reference sequence). Germline trimming cut 5 bases from V and 0 bases from J; bases unmatched to any gene: 8. CDR3 length: 16 amino acids. Written as DNA, the CDR3 is TGTGCCAGCAGTCTGAGGACAGGGACGATGAACACTGAAGCTTTCTTT. Amino acid sequence: CASSLRTGTMNTEAFF.

The rearrangement links TRBV13 to TRBJ2-2; D is tentatively TRBD1 or TRBD2 (5 bases each). This CDR3 comprises 16 residues. Germline V lookup: CDR1 PRHDT, CDR2 FYEKMQ (reference sequence). The ends were cut back, 6 bases at V and 2 bases at J, with 16 bases in the middle. CDR3 sequence: CASSYLGTANTGELFF. The CDR3 region has the DNA TGTGCCAGCAGTTACCTCGGGACGGCCAACACCGGGGAGCTGTTTTTT.

Here the CDR3 reads CASRRTSGWTYEQYF. The CDR3 DNA reads as TGTGCCAGCAGACGAACTAGCGGGTGGACCTACGAGCAGTACTTC. The V call is TRBV6-5, the J call TRBJ2-7; 9 bases are shared with TRBD2. Trimming cost V 6 bases and J 2 bases; bases outside gene matches: 8. CDR3 length: 15 residues. Germline CDR1 and CDR2: MNHEY and SVGAGI.

This chain uses TRBV5-1 with TRBJ2-7, with D unclear. Germline V CDR1 and CDR2: SGHRS, YFSETQ. The CDR3 has 15 amino acids. Trimming took off 4 bases at V and 6 bases at J, with 20 bases between the two ends. DNA for the CDR3: TGCGCCAGCAGCGGGTCAGGAACCGTTCCTACCGAGCAGTACTTC. Protein product: CASSGSGTVPTEQYF.

CDR3 DNA: TGCGCCAGCAGTAATCAGCACACAGATACGCAGTATTTT. Translating gives CASSNQHTDTQYF. The chain uses TRBV10-2 and TRBJ2-3; D is undetermined. This CDR3 is built from 13 residues. Germline loops: CDR1 WSHSY, CDR2 SAAADI. V lost 5 bases and J lost 2, with 8 bases in between.

The J gene is TRBJ2-3, the V gene TRBV4-2; no clear D gene. Per germline, CDR1 LGHNA and CDR2 YNFKEQ. This CDR3 region has 13 residues. The germline V and J ends were trimmed by 0 bases and 15 bases, with 16 bases remaining between them. Written as DNA, the CDR3 is TGTGCCAGCAGCCAAGATCTACGGAGTTTTAGTTATTTT. Its protein is CASSQDLRSFSYF.

This rearrangement joins TRBV6-5 to TRBJ1-1; 8 nucleotides match TRBD1. Trimming at V came to 6 bases and at J to 7 bases, leaving 7 bases not matched to a gene. Germline V gives CDR1 MNHEY, CDR2 SVGAGI. This CDR3 has 13 residues. The CDR3 DNA reads as TGTGCCAGCAGAAACGGACAGGGTTTTGAAGCTTTCTTT. Translating it yields CASRNGQGFEAFF.

This clone was counted between two and nine times. The V call is TRBV10-3, the J call TRBJ1-3; D remains unclear. Trimming left V 4 bases short and J 0 bases short, with 19 bases between. Per the germline V gene, CDR1 is ENHRY and CDR2 is SYGVKD. The CDR3 is made up of 18 amino acids. CDR3 DNA: TGTGCCATCAGTGTCCTCCGTACTGACGGGAGCTCTGGAAACACCATATATTTT. Translating it yields CAISVLRTDGSSGNTIYF.

V usage is TRBV4-1 and J usage is TRBJ2-2; TRBD2 agrees at 10 bases. From germline, CDR1 is MGHRA and CDR2 YSYEKL. V dropped 4 bases and J dropped 0; count of bases not matched to a gene: 14. This CDR3 has 20 amino acids. CDR3 sequence: CASSRNSISGRSSNTGELFF. As DNA, the CDR3 is TGCGCCAGCAGCCGGAATTCGATTAGCGGGAGGTCCTCGAACACCGGGGAGCTGTTTTTT.

This clone was observed once. This sequence joins TRBV2 and TRBJ2-7; D is perhaps TRBD1 (5 bases). The CDR3 covers 11 residues. Trimming cost V 7 bases and J 6 bases, with 10 bases left between them. Germline assignment: CDR1 SNHLY and CDR2 FYNNEI. The CDR3 sequence is CASTQGLEQYF. For the CDR3, the DNA is TGTGCCAGCACTCAGGGTCTCGAGCAGTACTTC.

This chain joins TRBV5-1 and TRBJ2-4, with a weak D call TRBD2 (6 bases). Trimming cost V 4 bases and J 10 bases, with 15 bases left between them. Per germline, CDR1 SGHRS and CDR2 YFSETQ. This CDR3 region has 13 residues. The CDR3 protein is CASSTQARGIQYF. The CDR3 DNA reads TGCGCCAGCAGCACCCAGGCGCGGGGAATTCAGTACTTC.

The chain joins TRBV6-1 to TRBJ1-2, with D possibly matching TRBD1 (5 bases). The V end was cut by 6 bases, the J end by 4 bases, with 12 bases between. Germline V gene lookup returns CDR1 MNHNS and CDR2 SASEGT. The CDR3 runs 13 residues. The CDR3 bases are TGTGCCAGCAGAGGGGAGGGGCTCTATGGCTACACCTTC. It yields the protein CASRGEGLYGYTF.

This rearrangement joins TRBV30 to TRBJ2-3; 9 positions match TRBD2. The CDR3 is 14 residues long. Germline CDR1 reads GTSNPN; CDR2 reads SVGIG (reference sequence). V shed 2 bases, J shed 4 bases, and the junction held 4 bases outside the gene matches. CDR3 loop: CAWSSGTSSDTQYF. In nucleotides, the CDR3 is TGTGCCTGGAGTTCCGGGACTAGCTCAGATACGCAGTATTTT.

The chain carries TRBV19 and TRBJ2-2, with TRBD2 as a possible D gene (5 bases). Trimming pared 5 bases from V and 4 bases from J, leaving 8 bases between. Germline assignment: CDR1 LNHDA and CDR2 SQIVND (reference sequence). This CDR3 spans 13 amino acids. CDR3 protein: CASSVAPTGELFF. CDR3 bases: TGTGCCAGTAGTGTAGCGCCCACCGGGGAGCTGTTTTTT.

This clone was seen just once. The same CDR3 can be traced to other DNA sequences in this sample. The chain recombines TRBV15 with TRBJ2-7; TRBD1 agrees at 7 bases. The germline V gene encodes CDR1 LNHNV and CDR2 YYDKDF (reference sequence). The CDR3 sequence is 14 residues long. V lost 0 bases to trimming and J lost 2 bases; unmatched junction nucleotides: 1. CDR3 sequence: CATSRDQGAYEQYF. CDR3 bases: TGTGCCACCAGCAGAGATCAGGGGGCCTACGAGCAGTACTTC.